One and the same sample provided the 24 T cell receptor beta chains below, sequenced in a study of OX40 agonist ivuxolimab in advanced cancers. Assay used: immunoSEQ multiplex PCR; TCRdb lists only in-frame clones, some missing. The repertoire holds around 75,000 clones, about 86% seen once, with 2% to 2.5% in the top ten. The sequenced sample was CD4+ or CD8+ T cells sorted from blood, obtained in a trial of the OX40 agonist ivuxolimab. These TCRs come from an adult with an advanced solid tumor such as melanoma, head and neck, liver or kidney cancer.

The chain employs TRBV7-8 and TRBJ2-5; perhaps D is TRBD1 or TRBD2 (5 bases each). This CDR3 is built from 15 residues. Trimming stripped 1 base from V and 4 bases from J, with 13 bases between. The germline V gene has CDR1 SGHVS and CDR2 FQNEAQ. CDR3 protein: CASSLGDAVGETQYF. The CDR3 DNA reads TGTGCCAGCAGCTTAGGGGACGCGGTCGGAGAGACCCAGTACTTC.

This chain uses TRBV5-6 with TRBJ1-2; D is undetermined. Germline lookup yields CDR1 SGHDT and CDR2 YYEEEE. CDR3 length: 11 amino acids. Trimming took 2 bases from V and 4 from J, leaving 3 bases between them. CDR3 coding DNA: TGTGCCAGCAGCTTCTCCTATGGCTACACCTTC. Translation: CASSFSYGYTF. Together with reference TRBV5-6 and TRBJ1-2, the CDR3 gives the full variable domain: DAGVTQSPTHLIKTRGQQVTLRCSPKSGHDTVSWYQQALGQGPQFIFQYYEEEERQRGNFPDRFSGHQFPNYSSELNVNALLLGDSALYLCASSFSYGYTFGSGTRLTVV.

DNA of the CDR3: TGTGCCTGGGCTCCGGGACAGGGTCAAGAGACCCAGTACTTC. The encoded protein is CAWAPGQGQETQYF. V gene TRBV30 combines with J gene TRBJ2-5; 9 bases are a match to TRBD1. Trimming cost V 5 bases and J 2 bases; bases outside gene matches: 6. Germline loops: CDR1 GTSNPN, CDR2 SVGIG (reference sequence). The CDR3 has 14 residues.

This chain's CDR3 is CASSSLQAGGPGDIQYF. The CDR3 DNA reads TGTGCCAGCAGCTCTCTCCAAGCGGGGGGGCCCGGCGACATTCAGTACTTC. The chain recombines TRBV7-2 with TRBJ2-4; the match to TRBD2 covers 10 bases. This CDR3 is 17 amino acids long. V shed 4 bases and J 8 bases; nucleotides not matched to a gene: 14. CDR1 is SGHTA and CDR2 is FQGNSA in the germline V gene.

The rearrangement links TRBV4-2 to TRBJ2-3, with 13 bases fitting TRBD2. Looked up from germline, CDR1 is LGHNA and CDR2 is YNFKEQ. V was pared by 2 bases and J by 4 bases, with 6 bases of the junction left unmatched. The CDR3 runs 17 residues. The CDR3, as DNA: TGTGCCAGCAGCCAATCACTAGCGGGGGGGGTGGCAGATACGCAGTATTTT. It yields the protein CASSQSLAGGVADTQYF.

This clone was seen once. This sequence joins TRBV28 and TRBJ1-2; D gene ambiguous. CDR1 is MDHEN, CDR2 SYDVKM, per germline. V lost 3 bases and J 2 bases, leaving 10 bases between the germline ends. This CDR3 has 14 amino acids. CDR3 DNA sequence: TGTGCCAGCAGTTTTCTGGACGGAAACTATGGCTACACCTTC. It specifies CASSFLDGNYGYTF.

The chain couples TRBV13 to TRBJ1-6, with 8 bases lining up with TRBD1. Germline loops: CDR1 PRHDT, CDR2 FYEKMQ (reference sequence). The CDR3 runs 16 residues. Losses at the gene ends were 4 bases for V and 6 bases for J; bases not matched to a gene: 8. The CDR3 reads CASSYAGTGINSPLHF. CDR3 sequence (DNA): TGTGCCAGCAGCTACGCAGGGACAGGTATTAATTCACCCCTCCACTTT.

The chain joins TRBV5-5 to TRBJ2-1, with TRBD1 matching over 8 bases. After removal of 4 bases from V and 7 bases from J, the junction contained 13 bases not matched to a gene. The CDR3 loop spans 16 amino acids. CDR1 and CDR2 (germline): SGHKS, YYEKEE (reference sequence). CDR3 amino acids: CASSLRTDRAENEQFF. The CDR3 coding sequence is TGTGCCAGCAGCCTACGGACGGACAGGGCTGAGAATGAGCAGTTCTTC.

The genes are TRBV2 and TRBJ1-1; 7 bases agree with TRBD1. The junction had 12 bases not matched to a gene; V was cut back by 7 bases and J by 4 bases. The CDR3 covers 15 residues. Germline V gene data show CDR1 as SNHLY and CDR2 as FYNNEI. CDR3 sequence (DNA): TGTGCCAGCAAAGGGGACAGACTGGTTGGCACTGAAGCTTTCTTT. This codes for CASKGDRLVGTEAFF.

This chain connects TRBV28 to TRBJ2-7; D is possibly TRBD2 (7 bases). V lost 8 bases and J 7 bases, leaving 15 bases between the germline ends. CDR1 is MDHEN and CDR2 is SYDVKM in the germline V gene. The length of the CDR3 is 12 residues. The CDR3 here is CASLVEGGEQYF. CDR3 sequence (DNA): TGTGCCAGCCTCGTGGAGGGGGGGGAGCAGTACTTC.

In regard to this clone: Its ends do not fully match the called genes, so a read error is possible. This chain joins TRBV20-1 and TRBJ2-4, with TRBD1 as a possible D gene (5 bases). The CDR3 is made up of 11 amino acids. In germline, CDR1 is DFQATT, CDR2 SNEGSKA (reference sequence). CDR3 loop: CSAREGLQMGF. CDR3 coding DNA: TGCAGTGCTAGAGAGGGGCTACAGATGGGATTC.

The chain joins TRBV30 to TRBJ1-6, with D tentatively TRBD1 (5 bases). The length of the CDR3 is 14 residues. Germline loops: CDR1 GTSNPN, CDR2 SVGIG (reference sequence). The V gene lost 4 bases and the J gene lost 10 bases, with 17 bases spanning the gap. CDR3 nucleotides: TGTGCCTGGAACATAATTCTGGGGGACTCACCCCTCCACTTT. Encoded protein: CAWNIILGDSPLHF.

V and J are TRBV19 and TRBJ2-5; TRBD1 aligns across 10 bases. The junction had 4 bases not matched to a gene; V was cut back by 5 bases and J by 4 bases. The CDR3 length is 14 residues. From germline, CDR1 is LNHDA and CDR2 SQIVND (reference sequence). Here the CDR3 reads CASSSGTGVETQYF. CDR3 in DNA: TGTGCCAGTAGTTCCGGGACAGGGGTAGAGACCCAGTACTTC.

This clone was detected once. This chain connects TRBV6-1 to TRBJ2-7; D gene unclear. Per germline, CDR1 MNHNS and CDR2 SASEGT. The CDR3 has 15 amino acids. V was pared by 1 base and J by 0 bases, with 10 bases between. CDR3 amino acids: CASSEGRSYSYEQYF. The CDR3 DNA reads as TGTGCCAGCAGTGAAGGGCGATCTTACTCCTACGAGCAGTACTTC.

V usage is TRBV7-2 and J usage is TRBJ1-3, with TRBD1 as a possible D gene (5 bases). The germline CDR1 and CDR2 sequences are SGHTA and FQGNSA. The CDR3 has 14 residues. Trimming took off 3 bases at V and 3 bases at J, with 9 bases between the two ends. DNA of the CDR3: TGTGCCAGCAGCTTTACGACAGTTGGAAACACCATATATTTT. It specifies CASSFTTVGNTIYF.

V is TRBV7-3 and J is TRBJ2-7; D ambiguous. The V end was cut by 0 bases, the J end by 0 bases, with 12 bases between. Germline lookup yields CDR1 SGHTA and CDR2 FQGTGA. The CDR3 runs 16 residues. CDR3: CASSLTRAFSSYEQYF. In DNA form, the CDR3 reads TGTGCCAGCAGCTTAACACGTGCGTTCAGCTCCTACGAGCAGTACTTC. The variable domain in full, completed from reference TRBV7-3 and TRBJ2-7, reads GAGVSQTPSNKVTEKGKYVELRCDPISGHTALYWYRQSLGQGPEFLIYFQGTGAADDSGLPNDRFFAVRPEGSVSTLKIQRTERGDSAVYLCASSLTRAFSSYEQYFGPGTRLTVT.

The chain has TRBV5-1 and TRBJ2-1, with 11 bases identical to TRBD2. CDR3 length: 14 amino acids. J lost 8 bases, V lost 6 bases, and 7 bases had no gene match. Looked up from germline, CDR1 is SGHRS and CDR2 is YFSETQ. The CDR3 nucleotides are TGCGCCAGCACAGAAACTAGCGGGAGCGATGAGCAGTTCTTC. Amino acids: CASTETSGSDEQFF.

V gene TRBV5-4 combines with J gene TRBJ1-2, with TRBD1 identical over 12 bases. Germline CDR1 is SGHNT and CDR2 is YYREEE (reference sequence). The CDR3 runs to 15 residues. Germline trimming cut 3 bases from V and 4 bases from J; bases unmatched to any gene: 4. CDR3 nucleotides: TGTGCCAGCAGCTGGGGACAGGGGGCTGGCTATGGCTACACCTTC. Its protein product is CASSWGQGAGYGYTF.

This clone turned up a few times. The V call is TRBV28, the J call TRBJ2-7, with D perhaps TRBD1 (6 bases). The V end was cut by 8 bases, the J end by 0 bases, with 20 bases between. The length of the CDR3 is 16 residues. Germline CDR1 and CDR2: MDHEN and SYDVKM. The CDR3 nucleotides are TGTGCCAGCCCTCCTTCCCAGGGGCACTTCTCCTACGAGCAGTACTTC. Translated, it gives CASPPSQGHFSYEQYF.

The chain couples TRBV19 to TRBJ1-4; D is unresolved. This CDR3 is built from 14 residues. Between the trimmed V and J ends, which lost 3 bases and 5 bases, there was a span of 10 bases. CDR1 and CDR2 (germline): LNHDA, SQIVND (reference sequence). CDR3 DNA sequence: TGTGCCAGTAGTATTGAGAAGCCGAATGAAAAACTGTTTTTT. This codes for CASSIEKPNEKLFF. Supplemented by reference TRBV19 and TRBJ1-4, the full variable domain reads DGGITQSPKYLFRKEGQNVTLSCEQNLNHDAMYWYRQDPGQGLRLIYYSQIVNDFQKGDIAEGYSVSREKKESFPLTVTSAQKNPTAFYLCASSIEKPNEKLFFGSGTQLSVL.

The gene calls are TRBV11-2 and TRBJ2-1; either TRBD1 or TRBD2 may supply D (5 bases each). Trimming pared 4 bases from V and 2 bases from J, leaving 12 bases between. CDR1 SGHAT and CDR2 FQNNGV come from the germline V gene. The CDR3 covers 15 residues. CDR3 sequence reads: CASSWPGRTYNEQFF. The CDR3 DNA is TGTGCCAGCAGCTGGCCGGGACGGACCTACAATGAGCAGTTCTTC.

V usage is TRBV19 and J usage is TRBJ1-6, with 8 nucleotides matching TRBD1. This CDR3 contains 15 residues. The V and J ends lost 4 bases and 7 bases, in that order; junction bases with no gene match: 6. In germline, CDR1 is LNHDA, CDR2 SQIVND (reference sequence). The CDR3 DNA is TGTGCCAGTAGTACTTTGGACAGGGCAAATTCACCCCTCCACTTT. Translating it yields CASSTLDRANSPLHF.

The V and J genes are TRBV9 and TRBJ2-7; no clear D. Trimming took off 4 bases at V and 0 bases at J, with 11 bases between the two ends. Germline V lookup: CDR1 SGDLS, CDR2 YYNGEE. The CDR3 has 14 residues. CDR3 nucleotide sequence: TGTGCCAGCAGCATACGTCCCGGCTCCTACGAGCAGTACTTC. Amino acids: CASSIRPGSYEQYF.

This clone was seen only once. V and J are TRBV5-5 and TRBJ2-2; D is ambiguous. CDR1 is SGHKS, CDR2 YYEKEE, per germline (reference sequence). The CDR3 runs 13 residues. The V end was cut by 4 bases, the J end by 4 bases, with 8 bases between. The chain's CDR3 is CASSDRFTGELFF. The DNA for the CDR3 is TGTGCCAGCAGCGACCGTTTCACCGGGGAGCTGTTTTTT.